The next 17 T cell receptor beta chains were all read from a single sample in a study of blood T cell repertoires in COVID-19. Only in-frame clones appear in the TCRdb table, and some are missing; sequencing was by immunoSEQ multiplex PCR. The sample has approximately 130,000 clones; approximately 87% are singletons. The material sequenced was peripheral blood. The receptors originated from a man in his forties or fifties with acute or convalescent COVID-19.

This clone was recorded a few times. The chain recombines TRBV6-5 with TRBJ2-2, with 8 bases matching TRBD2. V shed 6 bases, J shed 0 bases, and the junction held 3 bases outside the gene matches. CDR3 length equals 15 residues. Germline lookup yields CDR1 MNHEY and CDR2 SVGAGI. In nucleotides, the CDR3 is TGTGCCAGCAGCTCTAGCGGGCCGAACACCGGGGAGCTGTTTTTT. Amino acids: CASSSSGPNTGELFF.

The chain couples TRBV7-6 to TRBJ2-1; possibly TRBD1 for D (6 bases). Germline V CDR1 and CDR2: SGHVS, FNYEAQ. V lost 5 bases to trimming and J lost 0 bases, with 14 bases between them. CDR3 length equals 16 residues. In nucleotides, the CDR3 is TGTGCCAGCAGCCGCTCTGGACAGAACTCCTACAATGAGCAGTTCTTC. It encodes CASSRSGQNSYNEQFF.

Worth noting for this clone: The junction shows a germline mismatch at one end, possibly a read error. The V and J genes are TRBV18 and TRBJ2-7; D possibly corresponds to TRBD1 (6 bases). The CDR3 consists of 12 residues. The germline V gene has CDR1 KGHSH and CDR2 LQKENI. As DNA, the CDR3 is TGTGCCAGCTCACCAGGTCAGGACAGTAGAGACTTC. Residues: CASSPGQDSRDF.

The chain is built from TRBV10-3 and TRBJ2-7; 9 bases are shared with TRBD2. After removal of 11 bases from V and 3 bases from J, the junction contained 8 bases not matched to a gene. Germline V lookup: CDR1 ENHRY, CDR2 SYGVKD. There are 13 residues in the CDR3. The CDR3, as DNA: TGTGCCCTTAGCGGGAGCGGAGACTACGAGCAGTACTTC. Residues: CALSGSGDYEQYF.

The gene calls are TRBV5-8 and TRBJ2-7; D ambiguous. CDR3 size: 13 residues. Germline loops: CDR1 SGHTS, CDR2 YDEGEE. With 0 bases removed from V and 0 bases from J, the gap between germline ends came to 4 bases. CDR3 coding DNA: TGTGCCAGCAGCTTGGCAGGCTCCTACGAGCAGTACTTC. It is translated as CASSLAGSYEQYF.

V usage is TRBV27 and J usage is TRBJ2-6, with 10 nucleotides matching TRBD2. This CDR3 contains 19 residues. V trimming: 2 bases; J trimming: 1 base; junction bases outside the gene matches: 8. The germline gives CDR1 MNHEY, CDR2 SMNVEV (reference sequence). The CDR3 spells CASSLERLAGVSGANVLTF. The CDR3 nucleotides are TGTGCCAGCAGTTTAGAGAGGCTAGCGGGAGTATCTGGGGCCAACGTCCTGACTTTC. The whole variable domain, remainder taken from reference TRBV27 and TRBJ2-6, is EAQVTQNPRYLITVTGKKLTVTCSQNMNHEYMSWYRQDPGLGLRQIYYSMNVEVTDKGDVPEGYKVSRKEKRNFPLILESPSPNQTSLYFCASSLERLAGVSGANVLTFGAGSRLTVL.

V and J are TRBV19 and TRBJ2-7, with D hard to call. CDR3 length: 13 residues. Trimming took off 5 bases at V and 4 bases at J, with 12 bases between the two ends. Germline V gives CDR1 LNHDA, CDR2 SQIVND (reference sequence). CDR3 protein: CASSREGGYEQYF. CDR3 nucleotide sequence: TGTGCCAGTAGTCGTGAAGGCGGATACGAGCAGTACTTC.

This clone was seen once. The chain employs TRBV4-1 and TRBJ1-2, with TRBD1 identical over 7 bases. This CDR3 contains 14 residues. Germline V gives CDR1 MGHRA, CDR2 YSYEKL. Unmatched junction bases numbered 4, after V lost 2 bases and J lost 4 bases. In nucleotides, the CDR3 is TGCGCCAGCAGCCAACAGGGACAGAGCTATGGCTACACCTTC. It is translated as CASSQQGQSYGYTF.

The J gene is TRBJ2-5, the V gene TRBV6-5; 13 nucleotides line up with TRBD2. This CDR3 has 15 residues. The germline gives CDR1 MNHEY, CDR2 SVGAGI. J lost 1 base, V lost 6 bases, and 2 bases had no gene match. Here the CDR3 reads CASSRLAGGQETQYF. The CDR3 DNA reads TGTGCCAGCAGCCGACTAGCGGGGGGCCAAGAGACCCAGTACTTC.

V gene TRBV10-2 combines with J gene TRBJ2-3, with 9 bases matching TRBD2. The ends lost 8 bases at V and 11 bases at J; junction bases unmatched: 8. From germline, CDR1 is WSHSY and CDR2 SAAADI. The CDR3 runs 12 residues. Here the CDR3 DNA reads TGCGCCAGCGGGGGGACTAGCCGAAGGCAGTATTTT. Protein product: CASGGTSRRQYF.

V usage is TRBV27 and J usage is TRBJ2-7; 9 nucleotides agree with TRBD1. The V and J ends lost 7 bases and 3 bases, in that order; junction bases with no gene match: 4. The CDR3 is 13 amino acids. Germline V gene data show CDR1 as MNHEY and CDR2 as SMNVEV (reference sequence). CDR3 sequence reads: CASIGTGYYEQYF. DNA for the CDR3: TGTGCCAGCATCGGGACAGGGTACTACGAGCAGTACTTC.

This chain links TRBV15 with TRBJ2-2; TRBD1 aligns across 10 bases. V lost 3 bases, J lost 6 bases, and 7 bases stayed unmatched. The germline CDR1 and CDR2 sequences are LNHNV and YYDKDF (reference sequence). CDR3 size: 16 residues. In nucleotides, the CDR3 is TGTGCCACCAGCAGTCAACGGGACAGGGGACCCGGGGAGCTGTTTTTT. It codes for CATSSQRDRGPGELFF.

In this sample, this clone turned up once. CDR3 amino acids: CASSLHLREKLFF. The CDR3 region has the DNA TGCGCCAGCAGCCTTCATTTGAGGGAAAAACTGTTTTTT. The chain combines TRBV4-1 with TRBJ1-4; D not certain. This CDR3 spans 13 amino acids. Germline V gene lookup returns CDR1 MGHRA and CDR2 YSYEKL. The V end lost 4 bases, the J end lost 8 bases, and 11 bases lay between the germline ends.

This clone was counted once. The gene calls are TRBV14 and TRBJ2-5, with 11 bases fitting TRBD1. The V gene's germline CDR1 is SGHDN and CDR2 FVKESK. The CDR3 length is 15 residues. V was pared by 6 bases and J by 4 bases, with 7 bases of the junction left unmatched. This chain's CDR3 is CASSWTGGVGETQYF. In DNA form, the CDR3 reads TGTGCCAGCAGTTGGACAGGGGGCGTGGGAGAGACCCAGTACTTC.

The CDR3 bases are TGTGCCAGCAGTCCGACACTGACTAGCAGTACCTCAGATACGCAGTATTTT. The encoded protein is CASSPTLTSSTSDTQYF. The chain employs TRBV6-6 and TRBJ2-3; 7 nucleotides match TRBD2. This CDR3 has 17 residues. Germline V gene sequence: CDR1 MNHNY, CDR2 SVGAGI (reference sequence). Trimming at V came to 5 bases and at J to 4 bases, leaving 15 bases not matched to a gene.

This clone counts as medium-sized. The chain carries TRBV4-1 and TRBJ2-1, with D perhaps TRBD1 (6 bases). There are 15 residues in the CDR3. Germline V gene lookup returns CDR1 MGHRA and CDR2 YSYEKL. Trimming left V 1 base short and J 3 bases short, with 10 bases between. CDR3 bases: TGCGCCAGCAGCCAAGGGACAGAGGACTACAATGAGCAGTTCTTC. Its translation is CASSQGTEDYNEQFF.

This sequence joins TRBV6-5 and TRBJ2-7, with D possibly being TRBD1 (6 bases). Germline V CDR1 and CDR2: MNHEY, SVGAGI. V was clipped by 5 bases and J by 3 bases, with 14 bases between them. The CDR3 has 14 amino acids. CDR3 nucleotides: TGTGCCAGCAGTCCCCTTTACAGGGACTACGAGCAGTACTTC. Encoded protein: CASSPLYRDYEQYF.